This is a list of T cell receptor beta chains from one sample in a study of siplizumab effects on memory and regulatory T cells. The protocol was immunoSEQ multiplex PCR, while the TCRdb copy is restricted to in-frame clones and leaves out a portion. The table records around 99,000 clones, 92% of them present only once. Sequenced: Tregs sorted from blood. The receptors originated from a human donor in good health. The CDR3 runs from the conserved cysteine through the conserved F or W. The D gene is left open where the match is weak. Part of the rows lack a size; the others show once, few, many or a class for expanded clones.

size,J,V,D,CDR3,DNA
NA,TRBJ2-7,TRBV18,NA,CASSPQLAAHEQYF,TGTGCCAGCTCACCACAACTAGCTGCCCACGAGCAGTACTTC
NA,TRBJ2-1,TRBV18,NA,CASSPPARDNNEQFF,TGTGCCAGCTCACCACCGGCGCGGGATAACAATGAGCAGTTCTTC
NA,TRBJ2-5,TRBV7-9,NA,CASASEETQYF,TGTGCCAGCGCTAGCGAAGAGACCCAGTACTTC
NA,TRBJ2-3,TRBV25-1,NA,CASSASYRVSRTDTQYF,TGTGCCAGCAGTGCTTCCTACAGGGTCAGTCGCACAGATACGCAGTATTTT
NA,TRBJ2-2,TRBV19,NA,CASSIAPPGPNTGELFF,TGTGCCAGTAGTATAGCCCCCCCGGGTCCGAACACCGGGGAGCTGTTTTTT
NA,TRBJ1-4,TRBV18,NA,CASSPYQGSEEKLFF,TGTGCCAGCTCACCGTACCAGGGGTCAGAGGAAAAACTGTTTTTT
NA,TRBJ2-7,TRBV30,NA,CAGRTYGGPSYEQYF,TGTGCCGGGAGGACATATGGGGGACCCTCCTACGAGCAGTACTTC
NA,TRBJ2-7,TRBV7-8,NA,CASSFFGGRTYEQYF,TGTGCCAGCAGCTTCTTCGGGGGGCGAACCTACGAGCAGTACTTC
NA,TRBJ2-1,TRBV10-3,TRBD1,CAISESQGRGPNEQFF,TGTGCCATCAGTGAGTCACAGGGAAGGGGGCCCAATGAGCAGTTCTTC
NA,TRBJ2-2,TRBV5-1,NA,CASSFWGRLTGELFF,TGCGCCAGCAGCTTCTGGGGTCGTTTAACCGGGGAGCTGTTTTTT
once,TRBJ2-7,TRBV5-6,NA,CASSLGRAYEQYF,TGTGCCAGCAGCCTGGGAAGGGCCTACGAGCAGTACTTC
NA,TRBJ2-7,TRBV11-2,NA,CASSRGRYEQYF,TGTGCCAGCAGCCGAGGCAGGTACGAGCAGTACTTC
NA,TRBJ1-5,TRBV15,NA,CATSREGRNNQPQHF,TGTGCCACCAGCAGAGAGGGCCGGAACAATCAGCCCCAGCATTTT
NA,TRBJ1-1,TRBV2,NA,CASRDGGRGDTEAFF,TGTGCCAGCAGAGATGGGGGCAGGGGAGACACTGAAGCTTTCTTT
NA,TRBJ2-6,TRBV19,NA,CASSIRGQESGRANVLTF,TGTGCCAGTAGTATTAGGGGTCAGGAGTCGGGCAGGGCCAACGTCCTGACTTTC
NA,TRBJ1-5,TRBV4-1,NA,CASSQGPDLQLLPQHF,TGCGCCAGCAGCCAGGGTCCAGATCTCCAATTATTGCCCCAGCATTTT
NA,TRBJ1-3,TRBV29-1,NA,CSIRAGSGNTIYF,TGCAGCATCAGGGCTGGCTCTGGAAACACCATATATTTT
NA,TRBJ2-1,TRBV5-1,NA,CASSLPLGDEQFF,TGCGCCAGCAGCTTGCCACTTGGCGATGAGCAGTTCTTC
NA,TRBJ1-4,TRBV5-4,NA,CASSTNRVSLEKLFF,TGTGCCAGCAGCACCAACAGGGTTAGTCTGGAAAAACTGTTTTTT
NA,TRBJ2-2,TRBV9,TRBD1,CASSVNRDSTGELFF,TGTGCCAGCAGCGTGAACCGGGACAGCACCGGGGAGCTGTTTTTT
few,TRBJ1-2,TRBV5-8,NA,CASSLSGRNYGYTF,TGTGCCAGCAGCTTGTCAGGGCGCAACTATGGCTACACCTTC
NA,TRBJ1-2,TRBV5-4,NA,CASSSTLLDYGYTF,TGTGCCAGCAGCTCAACCCTTTTGGACTATGGCTACACCTTC
NA,TRBJ2-6,TRBV27,TRBD1,CASSQGTGRAGANVLTF,TGTGCCAGCAGTCAGGGGACAGGGCGGGCTGGGGCCAACGTCCTGACTTTC
NA,TRBJ2-1,TRBV7-2,NA,CASSLTGAYNEQFF,TGTGCCAGCAGCTTAACGGGGGCGTACAATGAGCAGTTCTTC